These 19 T cell receptor beta chains came from one sample sequenced in a study of CD8+ T cells in alopecia areata. Treatment reported: oral pan-JAK inhibitor, 5-10 mg twice daily. Once RNA had been extracted, it was reverse transcribed into cDNA to act as the sequencing template. Here immunoSEQ multiplex PCR was the method, and the copy in TCRdb shows in-frame clones only, minus some. The sample shows 150,000 to 200,000 clones, around 60% of them seen only once. The starting material was CD4+ T cells sorted from blood, obtained around week 50, from a patient treated with tofacitinib. Receptor source: a human donor with alopecia areata.

The V call is TRBV18, the J call TRBJ1-1, with unresolved D. Trimming cost V 1 base and J 7 bases, with 10 bases left between them. Germline lookup yields CDR1 KGHSH and CDR2 LQKENI. The CDR3 is 13 residues long. DNA for the CDR3: TGTGCCAGCTCACCACTTTCGGCAGATGAAGCTTTCTTT. Translating gives CASSPLSADEAFF.

CDR3 residues: CAWSVRGSGYTF. The DNA for the CDR3 is TGTGCCTGGAGTGTACGGGGTTCTGGCTACACCTTC. The chain has TRBV30 and TRBJ1-2; no clear D gene. The CDR3 extends over 12 amino acids. Looked up from germline, CDR1 is GTSNPN and CDR2 is SVGIG (reference sequence). The V and J ends lost 0 bases and 7 bases respectively, with 9 bases between them.

The chain couples TRBV30 to TRBJ2-2, with D possibly being TRBD1 (6 bases). V was cut by 3 bases and J by 0 bases, with 11 bases left in between. The germline V gene encodes CDR1 GTSNPN and CDR2 SVGIG (reference sequence). CDR3 size: 15 residues. In DNA, the CDR3 is TGTGCCTGGAGATCAGGACAGTCGAACACCGGGGAGCTGTTTTTT. Its translation: CAWRSGQSNTGELFF. The entire variable domain, with the rest obtained from reference TRBV30 and TRBJ2-2, is as follows: SQTIHQWPATLVQPVGSPLSLECTVEGTSNPNLYWYRQAAGRGLQLLFYSVGIGQISSEVPQNLSASRPQDRQFILSSKKLLLSDSGFYLCAWRSGQSNTGELFFGEGSRLTVL.

This clone came up once. The sample carries other DNA sequences with the same CDR3. The chain has TRBV9 and TRBJ2-2, with no clear D. The ends were cut back, 0 bases at V and 4 bases at J, with 1 base in the middle. CDR1 SGDLS and CDR2 YYNGEE come from the germline V gene. The CDR3 runs to 12 residues. The CDR3: CASSVGTGELFF. The DNA of the CDR3 is TGTGCCAGCAGCGTAGGCACCGGGGAGCTGTTTTTT.

This clone was observed a few times. V usage is TRBV5-1 and J usage is TRBJ2-7; 11 bases are shared with TRBD2. The CDR3 has 16 residues. The ends lost 3 bases at V and 1 base at J; junction bases unmatched: 6. Per the germline V gene, CDR1 is SGHRS and CDR2 is YFSETQ. CDR3 in DNA: TGCGCCAGCAGCTGGGGACTAGCGGAAAAATCCTACGAGCAGTACTTC. Protein: CASSWGLAEKSYEQYF.

The chain recombines TRBV13 with TRBJ2-1; D unresolved. Germline V gene lookup returns CDR1 PRHDT and CDR2 FYEKMQ (reference sequence). CDR3 length equals 12 residues. V lost 6 bases and J 9 bases, leaving 12 bases between the germline ends. CDR3 nucleotide sequence: TGTGCCAGCAGTAAAATAGTGGGTGAGCAGTTCTTC. It encodes CASSKIVGEQFF. Full variable domain (rest looked up from reference TRBV13 and TRBJ2-1): AAGVIQSPRHLIKEKRETATLKCYPIPRHDTVYWYQQGPGQDPQFLISFYEKMQSDKGSIPDRFSAQQFSDYHSELNMSSLELGDSALYFCASSKIVGEQFFGPGTRLTVL.

The V gene is TRBV9, the J gene TRBJ2-1; perhaps TRBD2 as D (7 bases). The CDR3 runs 16 residues. Trimming removed 4 bases from V and 0 bases from J, with 14 bases in between. CDR1 and CDR2 (germline): SGDLS, YYNGEE. CDR3 sequence (DNA): TGTGCCAGCAGCCCCCGGGGGGCCCGCTCCTACAATGAGCAGTTCTTC. It codes for CASSPRGARSYNEQFF.

This clone was seen just once. The chain couples TRBV4-3 to TRBJ2-1, with 9 bases identical to TRBD2. After removal of 0 bases from V and 7 bases from J, the junction contained 7 bases not matched to a gene. The CDR3 loop spans 16 amino acids. Germline values: CDR1 LGHNA, CDR2 YSLEER. The CDR3: CASSQEGSGGSNEQFF. CDR3 in DNA: TGCGCCAGCAGCCAAGAGGGGAGCGGGGGGTCGAATGAGCAGTTCTTC.

This rearrangement joins TRBV27 to TRBJ1-2; 7 bases fit TRBD1. Germline loops: CDR1 MNHEY, CDR2 SMNVEV (reference sequence). This CDR3 is built from 14 residues. The V and J ends lost 5 bases and 4 bases, in that order; junction bases with no gene match: 7. The DNA of the CDR3 is TGTGCCAGCAGTACGGGACAGTTCCCCTATGGCTACACCTTC. It specifies CASSTGQFPYGYTF.

J is TRBJ2-3 and V is TRBV7-3; perhaps TRBD2 as D (5 bases). The CDR3 runs to 16 residues. Looked up from germline, CDR1 is SGHTA and CDR2 is FQGTGA. The V gene lost 6 bases and the J gene lost 1 base, with 17 bases spanning the gap. The CDR3 DNA reads as TGTGCCAGCAGTCCGACCGGGATGAGACGCACAGATACGCAGTATTTT. Translated: CASSPTGMRRTDTQYF.

The J gene is TRBJ2-3, the V gene TRBV2; 10 bases agree with TRBD2. The CDR3 loop spans 15 amino acids. CDR1 SNHLY and CDR2 FYNNEI come from the germline V gene. Trimming removed 7 bases from V and 2 bases from J; junction bases left unmatched: 6. As DNA, the CDR3 is TGTGCCAGCACTCTCCTAGCGGGGGCCACAGATACGCAGTATTTT. Encoded protein: CASTLLAGATDTQYF.

V gene TRBV29-1 combines with J gene TRBJ1-2; TRBD1 matches 8 bases. CDR3 length: 13 residues. The junction had 8 bases not matched to a gene; V was cut back by 3 bases and J by 8 bases. Germline-derived CDR1 and CDR2 are SQVTM and ANQGSEA. The DNA of the CDR3 is TGCAGCGTTGATAAGCAGGGGGCGATCGGCTACACCTTC. It specifies CSVDKQGAIGYTF.

The rearrangement joins TRBV9 to TRBJ2-1, with D tentatively TRBD1 (6 bases). With 0 bases removed from V and 2 bases from J, the gap between germline ends came to 15 bases. The germline CDR1 and CDR2 sequences are SGDLS and YYNGEE. This CDR3 is 17 amino acids long. The CDR3 sequence is CASSVAPTGSTYNEQFF. DNA for the CDR3: TGTGCCAGCAGCGTAGCTCCGACAGGAAGCACCTACAATGAGCAGTTCTTC.

The chain couples TRBV7-9 to TRBJ2-3; either TRBD1 or TRBD2 may supply D (5 bases each). V gave up 4 bases and J gave up 5 bases, with 16 bases separating them. Germline V CDR1 and CDR2: SEHNR, FQNEAQ (reference sequence). The CDR3 totals 15 residues. This chain's CDR3 is CASSSAGTSGDTQYF. The CDR3 DNA reads TGTGCCAGCAGCTCGGCCGGGACCTCGGGAGATACGCAGTATTTT.

This chain links TRBV20-1 with TRBJ2-1, with D unresolved. This CDR3 is built from 11 residues. The V end lost 3 bases, the J end lost 9 bases, and 9 bases lay between the germline ends. CDR1 and CDR2 (germline): DFQATT, SNEGSKA (reference sequence). CDR3 in amino acids: CSARVEAEQFF. CDR3 DNA: TGCAGTGCTAGGGTAGAGGCTGAGCAGTTCTTC.

This clone showed up just once. This chain uses TRBV11-2 with TRBJ1-1, with D unclear. This CDR3 comprises 16 residues. V shed 5 bases and J shed 4 bases, with 20 bases lying between them. Germline V gives CDR1 SGHAT, CDR2 FQNNGV. CDR3 protein: CASSASPGRVGTEAFF. The CDR3 bases are TGTGCCAGCAGCGCATCCCCTGGGAGGGTGGGCACTGAAGCTTTCTTT.

The chain has TRBV5-6 and TRBJ2-5, with D maybe TRBD2 (7 bases). This CDR3 region has 16 residues. V shed 4 bases and J shed 5 bases, with 21 bases lying between them. Germline values: CDR1 SGHDT, CDR2 YYEEEE. The chain's CDR3 is CASSPRGGAMSETQYF. The CDR3 DNA follows: TGTGCCAGCAGCCCGAGAGGGGGGGCTATGTCTGAGACCCAGTACTTC.

V and J are TRBV30 and TRBJ2-4; D gene unclear. With 6 bases removed from V and 0 bases from J, the gap between germline ends came to 9 bases. This CDR3 contains 13 residues. Germline V CDR1 and CDR2: GTSNPN, SVGIG (reference sequence). The DNA for the CDR3 is TGTGCCTGTCATCTTCTAGCCAAAAACATTCAGTACTTC. It is translated as CACHLLAKNIQYF.

This clone has just a few counts. The chain carries TRBV29-1 and TRBJ2-1; D is undetermined. The CDR3 covers 14 residues. Between the trimmed V and J ends, which lost 2 bases and 2 bases, there was a span of 10 bases. Germline V gene sequence: CDR1 SQVTM, CDR2 ANQGSEA. CDR3 protein: CSVEYEGTYNEQFF. DNA for the CDR3: TGCAGCGTTGAATATGAAGGAACCTACAATGAGCAGTTCTTC.